The 5 T cell receptor beta chains presented below share a single source sample, sequenced in a study of blood T cell repertoires in COVID-19. Generated by immunoSEQ multiplex PCR, the TCRdb table keeps only in-frame clones and is missing some. This table holds 250,000 to 350,000 clones, over 75% found once. The sample taken for sequencing was peripheral blood. These receptors all come from a human donor with COVID-19, enrolled during active disease. The donor label of this sample is uncertain.

The genes are TRBV18 and TRBJ2-2; TRBD2 aligns across 15 bases. Trimming cost V 0 bases and J 3 bases; bases outside gene matches: 5. Germline loops: CDR1 KGHSH, CDR2 LQKENI. CDR3 length: 19 residues. Written as DNA, the CDR3 is TGTGCCAGCTCACCACCGGGACTAGCGGGAGGCGATCACACCGGGGAGCTGTTTTTT. Residues: CASSPPGLAGGDHTGELFF.

The CDR3 here is CASSYLQGNYGYTF. The DNA of the CDR3 is TGTGCCAGCAGTTACCTACAGGGGAACTATGGCTACACCTTC. The chain employs TRBV6-5 and TRBJ1-2; TRBD1 matches 7 bases. The J segment lost 2 bases and the V segment lost 2 bases, leaving 2 bases of the junction unmatched. There are 14 residues in the CDR3. The germline gives CDR1 MNHEY, CDR2 SVGAGI.

The chain couples TRBV5-1 to TRBJ2-1; D gene unclear. V dropped 5 bases and J dropped 4 bases, with 7 bases sitting between them. From germline, CDR1 is SGHRS and CDR2 YFSETQ. The CDR3 loop spans 12 amino acids. CDR3 nucleotides: TGCGCCAGCAGGGCACAATACAATGAGCAGTTCTTC. Translation: CASRAQYNEQFF.

V usage is TRBV19 and J usage is TRBJ1-4; D remains unclear. Germline V gene lookup returns CDR1 LNHDA and CDR2 SQIVND (reference sequence). V gave up 5 bases and J gave up 5 bases, with 12 bases separating them. There are 14 residues in the CDR3. CDR3 in amino acids: CASSSRGPNEKLFF. The CDR3 nucleotides read TGTGCCAGTAGTTCCCGGGGTCCCAATGAAAAACTGTTTTTT.

This chain connects TRBV30 to TRBJ2-2, with D possibly matching TRBD2 (6 bases). The CDR3 is 13 residues long. V lost 6 bases and J lost 7, with 15 bases in between. From germline, CDR1 is GTSNPN and CDR2 SVGIG (reference sequence). For the CDR3, the DNA is TGTGCCTGTTCCGGCTCGGGGGACGGGGAGCTGTTTTTT. Translation: CACSGSGDGELFF.